The T cell receptor (beta chain) described here comes from a study of T-cell memory formation after mild COVID-19. TCRdb re-analysed the 5' RACE reads in MiXCR, keeping a single row per CDR3 protein. The profile shows approximately 560,000 distinct CDR3 sequences, around a sixth of them singletons. Sequences were obtained from PBMCs or a T cell subset sorted from them (not recorded which). This sequence originates from an adult woman who had mild COVID-19 (a few samples of this study predate the infection). Cell type and time point are not known.

The CDR3 region has the DNA TGCGCCAGCAGCCAATACGCAGGACTAGCGGGGGATACGCAGTATTTT. It codes for CASSQYAGLAGDTQYF. This chain joins TRBV4-1 and TRBJ2-3, with 12 bases lining up with TRBD2. The germline gives CDR1 MGHRA, CDR2 YSYEKL. V was pared by 2 bases and J by 6 bases, with 6 bases of the junction left unmatched. CDR3 length: 16 residues.